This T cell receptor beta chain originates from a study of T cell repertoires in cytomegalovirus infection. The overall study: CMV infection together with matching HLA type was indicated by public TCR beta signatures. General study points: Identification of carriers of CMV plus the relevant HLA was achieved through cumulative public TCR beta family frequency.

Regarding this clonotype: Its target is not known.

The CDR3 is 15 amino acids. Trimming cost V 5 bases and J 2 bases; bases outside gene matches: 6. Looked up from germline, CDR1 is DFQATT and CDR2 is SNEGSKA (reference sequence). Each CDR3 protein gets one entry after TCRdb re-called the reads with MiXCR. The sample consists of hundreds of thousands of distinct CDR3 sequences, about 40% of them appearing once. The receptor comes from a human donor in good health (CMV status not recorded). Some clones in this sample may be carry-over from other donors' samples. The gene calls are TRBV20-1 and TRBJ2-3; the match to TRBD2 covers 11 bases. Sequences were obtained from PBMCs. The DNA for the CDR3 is TGCAGTGCTGTTCGACTAGCGGGGACCACAGATACGCAGTATTTT. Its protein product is CSAVRLAGTTDTQYF.